This T cell receptor beta chain originates from a study of T cell responses to AZD1222 COVID-19 vaccine. CDR1 MNHNS and CDR2 SASEGT come from the germline V gene. V lost 6 bases and J 0 bases, leaving 7 bases between the germline ends. The CDR3 consists of 13 residues. This clone came up once. Its antigen is currently unknown. Study observations and caveats: Unmutated variant regions are reportedly the target of nearly half of TCRs that are spike-specific. Repertoires were collected only later (after the peak T cell response had occurred). With two AZD1222 doses given, Spike-specific TCR breadth and depth both rose. Clonal diversity was possibly underestimated, and the donors were mostly white British, with more females.

Measured with immunoSEQ multiplex PCR; TCRdb has only the in-frame clones, and not every one. The sample shows under 140,000 clones, around 81% of them seen only once. The sample consisted of peripheral blood, taken on day 0 of AZD1222 vaccination. The V call is TRBV6-1, the J call TRBJ2-3; D remains ambiguous. The clonotype originates from an adult in good health. The CDR3 region is CASRILSTDTQYF. CDR3 nucleotides: TGTGCCAGCAGAATTCTGAGCACAGATACGCAGTATTTT.